This T cell receptor beta chain was sequenced for a study of T cell repertoires and HLA-DP antigens. Study context: CD4+ T cells were cocultured with HeLa cells expressing HLA-DP.

The primer mix covered 54 TRBV segments and 13 TRBJ segments. Only in-frame clones appear in the TCRdb table, and some are missing; sequencing was by immunoSEQ multiplex PCR. Of over 100,000 clones in the sample, around 92% were seen once. This clone was seen just once. The antigen is unknown. The CDR3 has 12 amino acids. Trimming shortened V by 5 bases and J by 8 bases, and 10 bases separated the two germline ends. The germline V gene has CDR1 MDHEN and CDR2 SYDVKM. Sequenced material: CD4+ T cells from PBMCs. The chain employs TRBV28 and TRBJ2-1; possibly TRBD2 for D (5 bases). The sequence was collected from a woman younger than 30 in good health and CMV-seronegative. CDR3 sequence reads: CASSTSGYEQFF. CDR3 nucleotides: TGTGCCAGCAGTACTAGTGGCTATGAGCAGTTCTTC.